The 28 T cell receptor beta chains presented below share a single source sample, sequenced in a study of beta chain features in type 1 diabetes. Since all of the isolated RNA was reverse transcribed, expressed TCRB transcripts were what got sequenced. The assay was immunoSEQ multiplex PCR, and TCRdb's table has in-frame clones only and misses some. This sample has just over 600,000 clones; around 15% occur once, and the top ten carry 0.09% to 0.095%. Sequencing used naive CD4+ T cells from blood. These receptor sequences come from a man aged 18 to 29 in good health.

This clone was seen at least ten times. The chain couples TRBV12-5 to TRBJ2-1; a possible D gene is TRBD1 (5 bases). Germline V CDR1 and CDR2: LGHNT, FRNRAP. The CDR3 extends over 15 amino acids. V lost 3 bases and J 3 bases, leaving 12 bases between the germline ends. CDR3 residues: CASGFRTTNYNEQFF. DNA of the CDR3: TGTGCTAGTGGTTTTCGGACAACCAACTACAATGAGCAGTTCTTC.

This clone was observed a few times. The genes are TRBV27 and TRBJ1-1; no clear D gene. The germline gives CDR1 MNHEY, CDR2 SMNVEV (reference sequence). Trimming cost V 2 bases and J 2 bases, with 18 bases left between them. The CDR3 consists of 17 residues. The DNA of the CDR3 is TGTGCCAGCAGTTTAATCCCGCAGATGGCAAGAAACACTGAAGCTTTCTTT. It specifies CASSLIPQMARNTEAFF.

The chain is built from TRBV19 and TRBJ2-5; TRBD1 aligns across 10 bases. Looked up from germline, CDR1 is LNHDA and CDR2 is SQIVND (reference sequence). There are 16 residues in the CDR3. The ends lost 3 bases at V and 1 base at J; junction bases unmatched: 5. CDR3 nucleotide sequence: TGTGCCAGTAGTATGACCGGACAGGGGGTCCAAGAGACCCAGTACTTC. Translated: CASSMTGQGVQETQYF. Complete variable domain (other parts from reference TRBV19 and TRBJ2-5): DGGITQSPKYLFRKEGQNVTLSCEQNLNHDAMYWYRQDPGQGLRLIYYSQIVNDFQKGDIAEGYSVSREKKESFPLTVTSAQKNPTAFYLCASSMTGQGVQETQYFGPGTRLLVL.

The CDR3 DNA reads as TGTGCCAGCAGTTTACAGGGGCCGAATGGCTACACCTTC. Translated, it gives CASSLQGPNGYTF. The chain combines TRBV28 with TRBJ1-2; maybe TRBD1 (6 bases). The V gene's germline CDR1 is MDHEN and CDR2 SYDVKM. The V gene lost 2 bases and the J gene lost 6 bases, with 10 bases spanning the gap. The CDR3 loop spans 13 amino acids.

This clone was seen a handful of times. The genes are TRBV4-3 and TRBJ2-5, with a tentative D call TRBD1 (5 bases). The length of the CDR3 is 13 residues. The germline V gene has CDR1 LGHNA and CDR2 YSLEER. V lost 2 bases to trimming and J lost 3 bases, with 7 bases between them. The CDR3 protein is CASSQRREETQYF. The CDR3, as DNA: TGCGCCAGCAGCCAACGCAGGGAAGAGACCCAGTACTTC.

This sequence joins TRBV28 and TRBJ2-1, with 10 bases aligning to TRBD1. Trimming removed 6 bases from V and 8 bases from J; junction bases left unmatched: 7. CDR1 MDHEN and CDR2 SYDVKM come from the germline V gene. The CDR3 spans 14 residues. CDR3 sequence: CASSRQGARHEQFF. The CDR3 DNA reads as TGTGCCAGCAGCCGACAGGGGGCTCGGCATGAGCAGTTCTTC.

The chain carries TRBV5-1 and TRBJ1-5, with unresolved D. V lost 0 bases, J lost 2 bases, and 6 bases lay in between. The CDR3 contains 14 residues. CDR1 and CDR2 from the germline V gene are SGHRS and YFSETQ. The CDR3 DNA reads TGCGCCAGCAGCTTGGGCGTGCGCAATCAGCCCCAGCATTTT. This gives the protein CASSLGVRNQPQHF. Based on the CDR3 plus reference TRBV5-1 and TRBJ1-5, the full variable domain is KAGVTQTPRYLIKTRGQQVTLSCSPISGHRSVSWYQQTPGQGLQFLFEYFSETQRNKGNFPGRFSGRQFSNSRSEMNVSTLELGDSALYLCASSLGVRNQPQHFGDGTRLSIL.

This clone appeared a few times. The V call is TRBV6-6, the J call TRBJ2-3; 8 nucleotides align to TRBD2. The V gene end was trimmed by 2 bases and the J gene end by 8 bases; junction bases not matched to a gene: 9. CDR3 length: 15 amino acids. The germline V gene has CDR1 MNHNY and CDR2 SVGAGI (reference sequence). The CDR3 loop is CASSYQGLGSGTQYF. CDR3 coding DNA: TGTGCCAGCAGTTACCAGGGACTAGGGTCCGGTACGCAGTATTTT.

The table lists this clone with a few counts. The chain employs TRBV5-1 and TRBJ2-3; TRBD1 aligns across 9 bases. The germline gives CDR1 SGHRS, CDR2 YFSETQ. The CDR3 consists of 18 residues. Trimming removed 2 bases from V and 0 bases from J; junction bases left unmatched: 10. The chain's CDR3 is CASSFLTGGQASTDTQYF. CDR3 DNA: TGCGCCAGCAGCTTCCTCACAGGGGGCCAGGCTAGCACAGATACGCAGTATTTT.

This chain links TRBV5-6 with TRBJ2-4; D gene unclear. The V gene lost 2 bases and the J gene lost 7 bases, with 10 bases spanning the gap. Germline-derived CDR1 and CDR2 are SGHDT and YYEEEE. This CDR3 has 13 residues. The CDR3 is CASSFRSLNIQYF. The CDR3 region has the DNA TGTGCCAGCAGCTTCCGCTCCCTTAACATTCAGTACTTC. The full variable domain, its missing parts supplied by reference TRBV5-6 and TRBJ2-4, is DAGVTQSPTHLIKTRGQQVTLRCSPKSGHDTVSWYQQALGQGPQFIFQYYEEEERQRGNFPDRFSGHQFPNYSSELNVNALLLGDSALYLCASSFRSLNIQYFGAGTRLSVL.

This clone came up a few times. Written as DNA, the CDR3 is TGTGCCAGCAGTTCTGGCGGGGGGCAAAACATTCAGTACTTC. It codes for CASSSGGGQNIQYF. This chain uses TRBV6-5 with TRBJ2-4; TRBD2 matches at 8 bases. After removal of 4 bases from V and 5 bases from J, the junction contained 4 bases not matched to a gene. This CDR3 contains 14 residues. The V gene's germline CDR1 is MNHEY and CDR2 SVGAGI.

This clone occurred a few times. This chain joins TRBV29-1 and TRBJ2-3, with 8 positions matching TRBD2. In germline, CDR1 is SQVTM, CDR2 ANQGSEA. J gave up 1 base and V 5 bases, and 5 bases lay outside the gene matches. The CDR3 is 14 residues long. CDR3 protein: CSVRPGGGTDTQYF. In DNA, the CDR3 is TGCAGCGTTCGGCCGGGGGGGGGCACAGATACGCAGTATTTT.

The rearrangement joins TRBV7-8 to TRBJ1-2, with TRBD1 as a possible D gene (5 bases). The V gene lost 2 bases and the J gene lost 10 bases, with 14 bases spanning the gap. The CDR3 has 13 amino acids. Germline-derived CDR1 and CDR2 are SGHVS and FQNEAQ. The CDR3 sequence: CASSLPGVGTYTF. In DNA form, the CDR3 reads TGTGCCAGCAGCTTACCCGGGGTCGGGACCTACACCTTC.

The rearrangement uses TRBV19 and TRBJ1-1; weak D call: TRBD1 (6 bases). Germline CDR1 LNHDA, CDR2 SQIVND (reference sequence). The V gene lost 7 bases and the J gene lost 3 bases, with 15 bases spanning the gap. The CDR3 covers 14 residues. Here the CDR3 DNA reads TGTGCCAGTACCCCAGGGGCAGGGGACACTGAAGCTTTCTTT. Protein: CASTPGAGDTEAFF.

The chain joins TRBV28 to TRBJ2-7, with a tentative D call TRBD1 (6 bases). Germline V gene data show CDR1 as MDHEN and CDR2 as SYDVKM. The V and J ends lost 10 bases and 0 bases respectively, with 19 bases between them. The CDR3 length is 15 residues. This chain's CDR3 is CATSATGQISYEQYF. In nucleotides, the CDR3 is TGTGCCACCTCGGCCACAGGACAGATCTCCTACGAGCAGTACTTC.

This clone was observed a handful of times. The CDR3 loop is CATSRAAATNEKLFF. Here the CDR3 DNA reads TGTGCCACCAGCAGAGCCGCTGCAACTAATGAAAAACTGTTTTTT. This chain joins TRBV15 and TRBJ1-4, with no clear D. Trimming left V 1 base short and J 0 bases short, with 6 bases between. CDR1 LNHNV and CDR2 YYDKDF come from the germline V gene (reference sequence). The CDR3 covers 15 residues.

This clone was observed a few times. J is TRBJ1-4 and V is TRBV5-4; D is possibly TRBD1 (5 bases). Germline V lookup: CDR1 SGHNT, CDR2 YYREEE (reference sequence). Deletions cut 5 bases from V and 3 bases from J, with 17 bases between. The CDR3 sequence is 16 residues long. The CDR3 DNA sequence: TGTGCCAGCAGGGACGGGGCAGCGGTGGCTAATGAAAAACTGTTTTTT. It specifies CASRDGAAVANEKLFF.

The DNA for the CDR3 is TGTGCCAGCAAAGAAAGGGGACAGCGGGGTGAGCAGTTCTTC. Translated, it gives CASKERGQRGEQFF. V usage is TRBV2 and J usage is TRBJ2-1; perhaps D is TRBD1 or TRBD2 (7 bases each). CDR3 length: 14 residues. Germline V gene data show CDR1 as SNHLY and CDR2 as FYNNEI. Trimming shortened V by 7 bases and J by 9 bases, and 19 bases separated the two germline ends.

This clone came up a few times. The chain has TRBV4-1 and TRBJ2-1, with unresolved D. Trimming removed 2 bases from V and 3 bases from J, with 14 bases in between. The CDR3 consists of 16 residues. Germline V gene sequence: CDR1 MGHRA, CDR2 YSYEKL. Here the CDR3 reads CASSQPTRDIYNEQFF. The DNA of the CDR3 is TGCGCCAGCAGCCAACCAACCCGCGACATCTACAATGAGCAGTTCTTC.

CDR3 in amino acids: CASSLDGLAAYNEQFF. In nucleotides, the CDR3 is TGTGCCAGCAGCTTGGACGGACTAGCGGCCTACAATGAGCAGTTCTTC. The chain has TRBV5-4 and TRBJ2-1; 10 bases align to TRBD2. Trimming at V came to 0 bases and at J to 2 bases, leaving 2 bases not matched to a gene. The CDR3 runs to 16 residues. In germline, CDR1 is SGHNT, CDR2 YYREEE (reference sequence).

This clone has just a few counts. The chain carries TRBV7-9 and TRBJ2-7; 8 bases align to TRBD1. The CDR3 runs 13 residues. Trimming cost V 4 bases and J 3 bases; bases outside gene matches: 2. CDR1 is SEHNR and CDR2 is FQNEAQ in the germline V gene (reference sequence). In DNA, the CDR3 is TGTGCCAGCAGCTCAGGGACAGGCTACGAGCAGTACTTC. Its protein product is CASSSGTGYEQYF.

This clone was observed a few times. For the CDR3, the DNA is TGTGCCAGCAGGACAGGGCCTGGGGCCAACGTCCTGACTTTC. This gives the protein CASRTGPGANVLTF. V usage is TRBV6-1 and J usage is TRBJ2-6; TRBD1 matches at 7 bases. Germline V gene data show CDR1 as MNHNS and CDR2 as SASEGT. V was clipped by 6 bases and J by 2 bases; unmatched bases: 1. The CDR3 totals 14 residues.

This chain links TRBV7-3 with TRBJ1-1, with unresolved D. This CDR3 has 13 residues. The germline V gene has CDR1 SGHTA and CDR2 FQGTGA. V lost 1 base, J lost 1 base, and 4 bases lay in between. CDR3 bases: TGTGCCAGCAGCTTAAGCTCGAACACTGAAGCTTTCTTT. Protein product: CASSLSSNTEAFF.

The chain joins TRBV20-1 to TRBJ1-2; D is ambiguous. Between the trimmed V and J ends, which lost 3 bases and 7 bases, there was a span of 9 bases. Germline values: CDR1 DFQATT, CDR2 SNEGSKA (reference sequence). The CDR3 is 11 amino acids. The CDR3, as DNA: TGCAGTGCTAGCGATCAAGGTGGCTACACCTTC. Protein: CSASDQGGYTF.

This clone was seen a handful of times. This chain links TRBV7-2 with TRBJ2-1; 9 bases fit TRBD1. The germline gives CDR1 SGHTA, CDR2 FQGNSA. The V and J ends lost 5 bases and 13 bases, in that order; junction bases with no gene match: 3. This CDR3 has 11 amino acids. The CDR3 sequence: CASSRQGVQFF. CDR3 sequence (DNA): TGTGCCAGCAGCCGACAGGGGGTCCAGTTCTTC.

The V call is TRBV29-1, the J call TRBJ2-1, with TRBD2 matching 11 bases. Germline values: CDR1 SQVTM, CDR2 ANQGSEA. After removal of 5 bases from V and 2 bases from J, the junction contained 14 bases not matched to a gene. The CDR3 extends over 18 amino acids. CDR3 nucleotides: TGCAGCGTTCCTCCCCCACGACTAGCGGGATTCCCCTACAATGAGCAGTTCTTC. Translation gives CSVPPPRLAGFPYNEQFF.

The chain uses TRBV7-2 and TRBJ1-6; TRBD1 matches at 8 bases. This CDR3 has 14 amino acids. The germline V gene has CDR1 SGHTA and CDR2 FQGNSA. Germline trimming cut 5 bases from V and 6 bases from J; bases unmatched to any gene: 3. CDR3 DNA sequence: TGTGCCAGCAGCCTCCAGGGGGCTAATTCACCCCTCCACTTT. Encoded protein: CASSLQGANSPLHF.

This clone turned up a few times. This rearrangement joins TRBV4-3 to TRBJ2-1, with 7 bases matching TRBD2. The length of the CDR3 is 15 residues. CDR1 and CDR2 from the germline V gene are LGHNA and YSLEER. Trimming removed 0 bases from V and 6 bases from J; junction bases left unmatched: 5. CDR3 in amino acids: CASSQEEGGRNEQFF. As DNA, the CDR3 is TGCGCCAGCAGCCAAGAAGAGGGAGGGCGCAATGAGCAGTTCTTC.